This T cell receptor (beta chain) was profiled in a study of blood T cell repertoires in COVID-19. Study overall: Donors in the United States, Italy and Spain gave samples during acute or convalescent COVID-19. T cells, B-cell-depleted T cells, or PBMCs provided the cDNA or gDNA that served as material.

This CDR3 region has 16 residues. The germline V gene has CDR1 GTSNPN and CDR2 SVGIG (reference sequence). Between the trimmed V and J ends, which lost 2 bases and 5 bases, there was a span of 18 bases. Original data processing: Nucleated cell counts were estimated from reference gene primer amplification. Only in-frame clones appear in the TCRdb table, and some are missing; sequencing was by immunoSEQ multiplex PCR. The V and J calls and clone size come from that table; D and trimming were worked out from the DNA. The sample yields fewer than 100,000 clones, 70% to 90% seen once. The receptor was derived from a man in his 70s with acute or convalescent COVID-19. This chain joins TRBV30 and TRBJ1-4, with D possibly TRBD1 on 5 matching bases. The sample was peripheral blood. CDR3 coding DNA: TGTGCCTGGAGTTCCCCGGGAGGCAGGGTGAATGAAAAACTGTTTTTT. This encodes CAWSSPGGRVNEKLFF.